The 19 T cell receptor beta chains reported below all come from one sample, sequenced in a study of blood T cells in healthy people across ages. With a J-beta primer mix and a sample-barcoded 5' primer, a second PCR ran about 6 to 11 cycles. TCRdb re-called the 5' RACE reads through MiXCR, storing one row per CDR3 protein. The data hold approximately 770,000 distinct CDR3 sequences, with roughly 60% observed a single time. The sequenced sample consisted of blood. These receptors were obtained from a man in his thirties or forties in good health.

In regard to this clonotype: At one of its ends the junction is not consistent with the germline gene, which may arise from a read error. The J gene is TRBJ2-1, the V gene TRBV27; either TRBD1 or TRBD2 may fit D (7 bases each). The CDR3 covers 14 residues. The germline gives CDR1 MNHEY, CDR2 SMNVEV (reference sequence). The chain's CDR3 is CASTRQGLHNEQIF. The CDR3 DNA reads TGTGCCAGCACGCGACAGGGACTACACAATGAGCAGATCTTC.

V usage is TRBV12-3 or TRBV12-4 and J usage is TRBJ2-3; D is unclear. Trimming took 10 bases from V and 5 from J, leaving 10 bases between them. There are 11 residues in the CDR3. The CDR3 DNA reads as TGTGCCAACGCCCAGATAGATACGCAGTATTTT. As protein: CANAQIDTQYF.

The rearrangement links TRBV14 to TRBJ2-7; D gene ambiguous. V lost 1 base and J lost 12, with 13 bases in between. Germline V gives CDR1 SGHDN, CDR2 FVKESK. There are 12 residues in the CDR3. CDR3 protein: CASSQGWEARYF. The CDR3 DNA is TGTGCCAGCAGCCAAGGATGGGAAGCACGGTACTTC.

With regard to this clonotype: The junction shows a germline mismatch at one end, possibly a read error. The chain employs TRBV29-1 and TRBJ1-2; D is unresolved. CDR1 and CDR2 from the germline V gene are SQVTM and ANQGSEA. CDR3 length equals 13 residues. CDR3 bases: TGCAGCGTTGGGCGGGAGGATAACGATGGCTACACCTTC. Encoded protein: CSVGREDNDGYTF.

The rearrangement links TRBV3-1 to TRBJ2-4; TRBD1 agrees at 8 bases. CDR1 and CDR2 from the germline V gene are LGHDT and YNNKEL (reference sequence). V lost 1 base and J lost 10; bases outside the gene matches: 6. CDR3 length: 14 residues. CDR3 nucleotide sequence: TGTGCCAGCAGCCAAGCACGGGACAGGAAAATTCAGTACTTC. Translating gives CASSQARDRKIQYF.

The chain recombines TRBV2 with TRBJ2-1; D possibly matches TRBD1 or TRBD2 (5 bases each). This CDR3 is built from 12 residues. The ends were cut back, 4 bases at V and 8 bases at J, with 9 bases in the middle. The germline CDR1 and CDR2 sequences are SNHLY and FYNNEI. The CDR3: CASSGGIDEQFF. CDR3 nucleotide sequence: TGTGCCAGCAGTGGGGGGATCGATGAGCAGTTCTTC.

As DNA, the CDR3 is TGTGCCAGCAGCGCCAGGAGCGGGAGTTACGAGCAGTACTTC. It yields the protein CASSARSGSYEQYF. This chain joins TRBV7-2 and TRBJ2-4; TRBD2 matches 8 bases. The J call may be incorrect, as the DNA end agrees better with TRBJ2-7. CDR1 is SGHTA, CDR2 FQGNSA, per germline. The CDR3 is 14 amino acids.

The rearrangement links TRBV10-3 to TRBJ1-1; no definite D call. Trimming took 6 bases from V and 6 from J, leaving 11 bases between them. CDR1 and CDR2 from the germline V gene are ENHRY and SYGVKD. CDR3 length: 12 amino acids. The CDR3 coding sequence is TGTGCCATCAGCGTAGGAAGTGCTGAAGCTTTCTTT. This codes for CAISVGSAEAFF.

V usage is TRBV6-5 and J usage is TRBJ1-2; tentatively, D is TRBD1 (6 bases). Germline values: CDR1 MNHEY, CDR2 SVGAGI. With 2 bases removed from V and 4 bases from J, the gap between germline ends came to 11 bases. The CDR3 consists of 14 residues. The CDR3 sequence: CASSYRTVIYGYTF. CDR3 bases: TGTGCCAGCAGTTACAGGACAGTTATCTATGGCTACACCTTC.

The rearrangement uses TRBV4-2 and TRBJ2-3; TRBD2 matches at 8 bases. This CDR3 comprises 16 residues. CDR1 is LGHNA, CDR2 YNFKEQ, per germline. V shed 4 bases, J shed 0 bases, and the junction held 6 bases outside the gene matches. CDR3 sequence reads: CASSPRLATSTDTQYF. DNA of the CDR3: TGTGCCAGCAGCCCCAGACTAGCGACTAGCACAGATACGCAGTATTTT.

The table lists this clonotype with a few counts. The chain combines TRBV20-1 with TRBJ2-7, with D perhaps assigned TRBD1 or TRBD2 (7 bases each). CDR1 and CDR2 (germline): DFQATT, SNEGSKA (reference sequence). This CDR3 contains 15 residues. Trimming removed 6 bases from V and 4 bases from J, with 22 bases in between. For the CDR3, the DNA is TGCAGTGCCAGGGACCCGCGGGGGACAGATTACGAGCAGTACTTC. Translated: CSARDPRGTDYEQYF.

The V and J genes are TRBV3-1 and TRBJ1-6; D is undetermined. V was shortened by 0 bases and J by 10 bases, with 7 bases between the two germline ends. The CDR3 totals 13 residues. Germline V gives CDR1 LGHDT, CDR2 YNNKEL (reference sequence). The CDR3 DNA reads as TGTGCCAGCAGCCAAGAGGACGCGTCACCCCTCCACTTT. Its translation: CASSQEDASPLHF.

As to this clonotype: The junction shows a germline mismatch at one end, possibly a read error. The chain links TRBV9 to TRBJ2-5, with 8 bases identical to TRBD1. The J call may be mistaken, given a closer DNA end match to TRBJ2-7. The V gene's germline CDR1 is SGDLS and CDR2 YYNGEE. The CDR3 covers 15 residues. The chain's CDR3 is CPSSVDYGGQGEQYF. The CDR3 DNA reads as TGTCCCAGCAGCGTAGATTATGGAGGACAGGGCGAGCAGTACTTC.

The sample holds a few counts of this clonotype. J is TRBJ2-7 and V is TRBV13; D gene ambiguous. CDR1 is PRHDT, CDR2 FYEKMQ, per germline (reference sequence). The CDR3 consists of 12 residues. The V and J ends lost 5 bases and 3 bases respectively, with 8 bases between them. In nucleotides, the CDR3 is TGTGCCAGCAGCGGCGAGGACTACGAGCAGTACTTC. It yields the protein CASSGEDYEQYF.

The rearrangement links TRBV5-1 to TRBJ1-1; D not resolved. Between the trimmed V and J ends, which lost 2 bases and 1 base, there was a span of 9 bases. The CDR3 contains 14 residues. Germline values: CDR1 SGHRS, CDR2 YFSETQ. As DNA, the CDR3 is TGCGCCAGCAGCTTCGACGGAGGGAACACTGAAGCTTTCTTT. It encodes CASSFDGGNTEAFF.

As to this clonotype: A single base separates this from a much larger clone, so it may be a read error. J is TRBJ2-1 and V is TRBV5-1, with D tentatively TRBD1 or TRBD2 (6 bases each). The J call is doubtful: the DNA matches TRBJ2-7 better. The CDR3 is 14 amino acids. Looked up from germline, CDR1 is SGHRS and CDR2 is YFSETQ. CDR3 DNA: TGCGCCAGCAGCCAGAGGGGGGCCAACAATGAGCAGTACTTC. Its translation: CASSQRGANNEQYF.

This sequence joins TRBV11-1 and TRBJ2-3; D is unclear. This CDR3 has 13 amino acids. Between the trimmed V and J ends, which lost 2 bases and 6 bases, there was a span of 9 bases. Germline V gives CDR1 SGHAT, CDR2 FQDESV (reference sequence). CDR3 nucleotide sequence: TGTGCCAGCAGCTTAAATTACGGGGATACGCAGTATTTT. Translated, it gives CASSLNYGDTQYF.

The chain employs TRBV4-1 and TRBJ2-7; tentative D call: TRBD2 (5 bases). Gene TRBJ2-5 matches the end of the DNA better, so the J call may be wrong. The germline V gene encodes CDR1 MGHRA and CDR2 YSYEKL. The CDR3 runs 18 residues. DNA of the CDR3: TGCGCCAGCAGCCAAGTCATTGATATTGGCGGGTCCGCGGAGACCCAGTACTTC. This gives the protein CASSQVIDIGGSAETQYF.

This clonotype was seen a few times. The chain employs TRBV27 and TRBJ2-3; maybe TRBD2 (6 bases). Germline V gene lookup returns CDR1 MNHEY and CDR2 SMNVEV (reference sequence). This CDR3 contains 17 residues. V lost 6 bases and J 1 base, leaving 20 bases between the germline ends. The CDR3 DNA is TGTGCCAGCAGCGCGGGGAACCGACTAGTGGGCACAGATACGCAGTATTTT. As protein: CASSAGNRLVGTDTQYF.